This T cell receptor (beta chain) originates from a study of CD8 T cells in ankylosing spondylitis. This clonotype has at least ten counts. Its matching antigen is unknown. The TCR beta libraries were generated through quantitative 5'-RACE incorporating molecular barcodes. A single record per CDR3 protein comes from TCRdb applying MiXCR to the 5' RACE reads. The sample consists of about 510,000 distinct CDR3 sequences, roughly 5.2% of them appearing once. Per the germline V gene, CDR1 is MNHEY and CDR2 is SVGEGT. This CDR3 comprises 14 residues. Trimming cost V 2 bases and J 5 bases; bases outside gene matches: 3. Notes on the study in general: CD8+ cells made up the disease-linked clones, which were relatively rare in peripheral blood. Blood from ankylosing spondylitis patients appeared to carry a characteristic roughly 8-variant TCR beta motif. Earlier reports found some motif variants in synovial fluid and blood in reactive arthritis.

The receptor comes from a male donor with ankylosing spondylitis. Source material: blood, either unsorted or a sorted T cell fraction (not recorded which). The chain carries TRBV6-2 or TRBV6-3 and TRBJ2-5, with 9 bases aligning to TRBD1. The DNA for the CDR3 is TGTGCCAGCAGTTACGGGACAGGGAGGGAGACCCAGTACTTC. Translating gives CASSYGTGRETQYF.